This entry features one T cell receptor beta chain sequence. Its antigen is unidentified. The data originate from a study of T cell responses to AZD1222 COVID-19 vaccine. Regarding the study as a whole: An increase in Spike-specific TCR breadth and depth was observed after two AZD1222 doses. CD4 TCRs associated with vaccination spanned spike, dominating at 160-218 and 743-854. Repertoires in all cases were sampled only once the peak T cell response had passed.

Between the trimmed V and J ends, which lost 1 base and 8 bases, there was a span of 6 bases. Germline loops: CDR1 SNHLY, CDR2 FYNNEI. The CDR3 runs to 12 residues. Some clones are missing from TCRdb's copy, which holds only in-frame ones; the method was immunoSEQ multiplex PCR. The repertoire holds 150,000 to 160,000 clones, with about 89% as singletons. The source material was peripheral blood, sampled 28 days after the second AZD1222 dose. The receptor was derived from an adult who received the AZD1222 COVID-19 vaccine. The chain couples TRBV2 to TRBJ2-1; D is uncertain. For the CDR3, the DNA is TGTGCCAGCAGTGAAGACCTGGATGAGCAGTTCTTC. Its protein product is CASSEDLDEQFF. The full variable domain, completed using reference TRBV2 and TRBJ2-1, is EPEVTQTPSHQVTQMGQEVILRCVPISNHLYFYWYRQILGQKVEFLVSFYNNEISEKSEIFDDQFSVERPDGSNFTLKIRSTKLEDSAMYFCASSEDLDEQFFGPGTRLTVL.